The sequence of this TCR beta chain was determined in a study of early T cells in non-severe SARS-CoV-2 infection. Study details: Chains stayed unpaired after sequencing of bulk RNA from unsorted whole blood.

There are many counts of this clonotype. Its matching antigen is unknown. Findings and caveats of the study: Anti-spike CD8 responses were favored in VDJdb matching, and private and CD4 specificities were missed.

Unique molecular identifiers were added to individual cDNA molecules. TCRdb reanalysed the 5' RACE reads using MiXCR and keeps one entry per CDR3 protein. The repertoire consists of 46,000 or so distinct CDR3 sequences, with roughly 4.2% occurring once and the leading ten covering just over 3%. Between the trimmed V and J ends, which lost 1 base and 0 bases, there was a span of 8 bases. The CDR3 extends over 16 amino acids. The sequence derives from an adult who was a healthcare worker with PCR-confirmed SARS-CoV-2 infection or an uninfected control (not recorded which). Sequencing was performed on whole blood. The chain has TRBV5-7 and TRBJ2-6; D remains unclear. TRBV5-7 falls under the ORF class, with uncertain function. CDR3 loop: CASSLTDSSGANVLTF. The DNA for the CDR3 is TGTGCCAGCAGCTTGACAGATTCCTCTGGGGCCAACGTCCTGACTTTC.